The clone carrying this TCR beta chain was counted a single time. Its antigen remains unknown. Each sample had two DNA replicates, 0.5 ug blood or around 1.6 ug tissue. The protocol was immunoSEQ multiplex PCR, while the TCRdb copy is restricted to in-frame clones and leaves out a portion. The data hold about 41,000 clones, with 70% to 80% observed a single time. This sample is part of a study of early stage breast cancer tumors. Study details: Of some 17 invasive breast tumors, twelve were hormone receptor-positive, HER2-negative.

Study-level points and caveats: Tumors had approximately 2.5-fold higher T cell density and higher clonality than adjacent normal breast tissue.

V lost 2 bases to trimming and J lost 5 bases, with 12 bases between them. The CDR3 has 14 amino acids. Germline V gives CDR1 KGHSH, CDR2 LQKENI. The rearrangement uses TRBV18 and TRBJ1-1; no clear D gene. The sequencing sample was made of blood. The clonotype originates from a person aged 50 to 59 with breast cancer. CDR3 region: CASSPTRRDTEAFF. In DNA, the CDR3 is TGTGCCAGCTCACCAACGCGGAGGGATACTGAAGCTTTCTTT. Variable domain in full (rest from reference TRBV18 and TRBJ1-1): NAGVMQNPRHLVRRRGQEARLRCSPMKGHSHVYWYRQLPEEGLKFMVYLQKENIIDESGMPKERFSAEFPKEGPSILRIQQVVRGDSAAYFCASSPTRRDTEAFFGQGTRLTVV.